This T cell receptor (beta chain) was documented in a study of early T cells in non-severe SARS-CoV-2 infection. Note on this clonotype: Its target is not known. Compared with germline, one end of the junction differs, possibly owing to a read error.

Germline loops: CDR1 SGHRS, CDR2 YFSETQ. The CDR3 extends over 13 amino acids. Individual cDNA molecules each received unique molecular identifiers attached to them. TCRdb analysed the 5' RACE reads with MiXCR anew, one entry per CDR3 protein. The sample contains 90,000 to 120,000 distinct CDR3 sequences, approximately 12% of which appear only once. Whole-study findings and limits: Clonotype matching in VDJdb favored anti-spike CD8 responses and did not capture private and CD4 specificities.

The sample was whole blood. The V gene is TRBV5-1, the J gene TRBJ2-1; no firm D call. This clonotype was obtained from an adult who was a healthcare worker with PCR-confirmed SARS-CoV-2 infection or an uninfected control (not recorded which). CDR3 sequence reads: CVSSWSSYNEQFF. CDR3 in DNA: TGCGTCAGCAGCTGGAGCTCCTACAATGAGCAGTTCTTC.